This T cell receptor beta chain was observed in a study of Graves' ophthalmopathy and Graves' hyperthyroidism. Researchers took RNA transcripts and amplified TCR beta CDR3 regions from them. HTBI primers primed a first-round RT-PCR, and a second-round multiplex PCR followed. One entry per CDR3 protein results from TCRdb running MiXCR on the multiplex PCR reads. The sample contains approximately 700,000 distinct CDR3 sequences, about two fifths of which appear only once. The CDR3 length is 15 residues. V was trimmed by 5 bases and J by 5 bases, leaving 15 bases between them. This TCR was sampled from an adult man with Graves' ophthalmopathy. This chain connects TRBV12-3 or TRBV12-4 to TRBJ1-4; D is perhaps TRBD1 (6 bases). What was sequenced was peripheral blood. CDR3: CASSSRDTPNEKLFF. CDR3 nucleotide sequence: TGTGCCAGCAGTAGCCGGGACACCCCCAATGAAAAACTGTTTTTT.